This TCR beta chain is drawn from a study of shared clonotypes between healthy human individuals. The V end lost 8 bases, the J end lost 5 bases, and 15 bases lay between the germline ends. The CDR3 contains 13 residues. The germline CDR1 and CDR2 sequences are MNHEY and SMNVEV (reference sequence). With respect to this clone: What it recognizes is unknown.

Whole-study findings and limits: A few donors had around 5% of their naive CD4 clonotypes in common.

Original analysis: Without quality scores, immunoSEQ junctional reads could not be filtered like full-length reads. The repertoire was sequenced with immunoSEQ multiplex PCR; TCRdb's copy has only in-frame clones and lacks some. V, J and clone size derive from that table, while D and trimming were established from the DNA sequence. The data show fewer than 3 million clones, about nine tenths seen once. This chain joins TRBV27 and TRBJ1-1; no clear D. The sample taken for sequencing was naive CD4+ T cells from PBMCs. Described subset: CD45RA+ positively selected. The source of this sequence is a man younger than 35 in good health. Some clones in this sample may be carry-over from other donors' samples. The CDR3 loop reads CASRGGAATEAFF. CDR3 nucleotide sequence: TGTGCCAGCCGAGGAGGTGCCGCGACTGAAGCTTTCTTT.